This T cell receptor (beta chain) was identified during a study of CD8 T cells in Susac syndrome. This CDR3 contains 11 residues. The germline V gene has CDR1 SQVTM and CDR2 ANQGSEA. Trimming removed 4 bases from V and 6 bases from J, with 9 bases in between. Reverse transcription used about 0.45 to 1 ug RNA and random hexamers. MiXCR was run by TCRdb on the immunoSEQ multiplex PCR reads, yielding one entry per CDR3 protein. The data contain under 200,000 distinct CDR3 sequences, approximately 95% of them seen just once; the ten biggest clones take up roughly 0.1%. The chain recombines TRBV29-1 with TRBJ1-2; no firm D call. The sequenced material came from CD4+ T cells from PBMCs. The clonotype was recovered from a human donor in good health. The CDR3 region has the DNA TGCAGCGTTGGGTTTAGCGATGGCTACACCTTC. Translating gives CSVGFSDGYTF.